The 3 T cell receptor beta chains in this list originate from one sample, sequenced in a study of molecular identifiers for immune sequencing clone quantification. TCRdb used MiXCR to reprocess the PCR reads, holding one entry per CDR3 protein. The sample lists 60,000 to 70,000 distinct CDR3 sequences; about a sixth were seen once. The source material was naive CD8+ T cells from blood, with Jurkat cell RNA spiked in. The subset here: FACS-sorted CD8+CD4-CCR7+CD45RA+ naive T cells. All receptors come from a human donor in good health. Some libraries in this study had Jurkat cell RNA spiked in.

This clonotype showed up just a few times. This chain connects TRBV20-1 to TRBJ2-1; 13 nucleotides align to TRBD2. The CDR3 is made up of 18 amino acids. CDR1 is DFQATT and CDR2 is SNEGSKA in the germline V gene (reference sequence). V gave up 2 bases and J gave up 0 bases; unmatched junction bases: 7. In nucleotides, the CDR3 is TGCAGTGCTAGATTGGGGACTAGCGGGACCTTCTCCTACAATGAGCAGTTCTTC. It yields the protein CSARLGTSGTFSYNEQFF.

This clonotype showed up many times. V is TRBV7-9 and J is TRBJ2-4, with no clear D. The CDR3 has 15 amino acids. Trimming removed 4 bases from V and 0 bases from J, with 10 bases in between. Germline lookup yields CDR1 SEHNR and CDR2 FQNEAQ (reference sequence). The CDR3 loop is CASSSPRVAKNIQYF. CDR3 nucleotide sequence: TGTGCCAGCAGCTCCCCTAGAGTAGCCAAAAACATTCAGTACTTC.

This clonotype was detected many times. The gene calls are TRBV6-6 and TRBJ2-5; D uncertain. The CDR3 runs to 13 residues. The germline V gene has CDR1 MNHNY and CDR2 SVGAGI (reference sequence). The V end was cut by 5 bases, the J end by 3 bases, with 10 bases between. CDR3 in amino acids: CASSNGPKETQYF. Written as DNA, the CDR3 is TGTGCCAGCAGTAACGGTCCGAAAGAGACCCAGTACTTC.